This entry features one TCR beta chain sequence. CDR1 and CDR2 (germline): SGDLS, YYNGEE. V shed 4 bases, J shed 5 bases, and the junction held 8 bases outside the gene matches. The CDR3 has 14 residues. The data derive from a study of blood T cell repertoires in COVID-19. Study information: Donors in the United States, Italy and Spain gave samples during acute or convalescent COVID-19. T cells, B-cell-depleted T cells, or PBMCs supplied cDNA or gDNA.

Per the study methods: Nucleated cell counts were estimated from reference gene primer amplification. Produced via immunoSEQ multiplex PCR; TCRdb's table is partial and in-frame only. D and trimming come from the DNA, and the V and J calls and clone size come from that table. The sample carries about 120,000 clones, about nine tenths recorded once. This chain joins TRBV9 and TRBJ2-7; 8 nucleotides align to TRBD1. Sequenced: peripheral blood. The clonotype was recovered from a human donor with active COVID-19. The donor label of this sample is uncertain. CDR3 residues: CASSPLTGDDEQYF. As DNA, the CDR3 is TGTGCCAGCAGCCCCTTGACAGGGGACGACGAGCAGTACTTC.